A single sample is the source of the 18 T cell receptor beta chains below, sequenced in a study of T cells in Graves' hyperthyroidism and ophthalmopathy. RNA transcripts provided the source from which TCR beta CDR3 regions were amplified. With the HTBI primer set, the TCR CDR3 went through a first round of RT-PCR. TCRdb reprocessed the multiplex PCR reads via MiXCR and lists one record per CDR3 protein. Of roughly 420,000 distinct CDR3 sequences listed, less than 20% were seen once; the top ten hold about 14%. The sequenced sample consisted of blood. The receptor source for this set is a woman aged 18 to 35 with Graves' hyperthyroidism.

This clonotype was recorded many times. The chain couples TRBV27 to TRBJ2-7; unclear D gene. Trimming stripped 8 bases from V and 3 bases from J, with 8 bases between. This CDR3 is built from 11 residues. CDR1 is MNHEY, CDR2 SMNVEV, per germline (reference sequence). CDR3 bases: TGTGCCAGCGGGCAGCTCTACGAGCAGTACTTC. Translation gives CASGQLYEQYF.

This clonotype was found many times. The chain joins TRBV7-8 to TRBJ1-1, with D perhaps matching TRBD1 (5 bases). This CDR3 contains 14 residues. The V end lost 1 base, the J end lost 3 bases, and 9 bases lay between the germline ends. The germline V gene encodes CDR1 SGHVS and CDR2 FQNEAQ. DNA for the CDR3: TGTGCCAGCAGCTTAGGGGGCAGGGACACTGAAGCTTTCTTT. Translating gives CASSLGGRDTEAFF. The full variable domain, in which reference TRBV7-8 and TRBJ1-1 provide the parts outside the CDR3, is GAGVSQSPRYKVAKRGQDVALRCDPISGHVSLFWYQQALGQGPEFLTYFQNEAQLDKSGLPSDRFFAERPEGSVSTLKIQRTQQEDSAVYLCASSLGGRDTEAFFGQGTRLTVV.

In this sample, this clonotype turned up many times. V usage is TRBV7-2 and J usage is TRBJ2-3; no clear D gene. The CDR3 is 15 residues long. Germline V lookup: CDR1 SGHTA, CDR2 FQGNSA. V dropped 2 bases and J dropped 0 bases, with 9 bases sitting between them. DNA for the CDR3: TGTGCCAGCAGCTTATTTAGTACGAGCACAGATACGCAGTATTTT. It is translated as CASSLFSTSTDTQYF.

This chain's CDR3 is CASKLPRGNTEAFF. CDR3 DNA sequence: TGTGCCAGCAAGCTTCCCAGGGGGAACACTGAAGCTTTCTTT. V gene TRBV28 combines with J gene TRBJ1-1, with D maybe TRBD1 (6 bases). CDR3 size: 14 residues. Germline-derived CDR1 and CDR2 are MDHEN and SYDVKM. Trimming left V 7 bases short and J 1 base short, with 13 bases between.

This clonotype was observed a few times. The J gene is TRBJ2-3, the V gene TRBV6-1, with TRBD1 matching 9 bases. This CDR3 has 14 residues. Germline CDR1 reads MNHNS; CDR2 reads SASEGT. The CDR3 is CTTGTGSNADTQYF. CDR3 coding DNA: TGTACCACTGGGACAGGGAGTAATGCAGATACGCAGTATTTT.

This clonotype occurred many times. J is TRBJ2-2 and V is TRBV11-2, with a weak D call TRBD1 (6 bases). Deletions cut 3 bases from V and 7 bases from J, with 12 bases between. There are 14 residues in the CDR3. Germline lookup yields CDR1 SGHAT and CDR2 FQNNGV. CDR3 amino acids: CASSFGTLGGELFF. The CDR3 coding sequence is TGTGCCAGCAGCTTCGGGACATTGGGCGGGGAGCTGTTTTTT.

The gene calls are TRBV5-1 and TRBJ1-1; 8 bases line up with TRBD1. The CDR3 has 15 residues. V gave up 0 bases and J gave up 5 bases; unmatched junction bases: 6. Per the germline V gene, CDR1 is SGHRS and CDR2 is YFSETQ. CDR3: CASSLAQGAGTEAFF. Written as DNA, the CDR3 is TGCGCCAGCAGCTTGGCTCAGGGGGCGGGTACTGAAGCTTTCTTT.

This clonotype was seen a handful of times. V gene TRBV10-3 combines with J gene TRBJ2-1, with 7 bases aligning to TRBD1. This CDR3 spans 13 amino acids. Germline CDR1 reads ENHRY; CDR2 reads SYGVKD. J gave up 4 bases and V 7 bases, and 4 bases lay outside the gene matches. The CDR3: CAITDRDYNEQFF. The CDR3 DNA reads as TGTGCCATCACTGACAGGGATTACAATGAGCAGTTCTTC.

This clonotype was counted many times. This chain uses TRBV6-1 with TRBJ1-1, with D maybe TRBD1 (5 bases). Germline CDR1 MNHNS, CDR2 SASEGT. Trimming shortened V by 6 bases and J by 12 bases, and 20 bases separated the two germline ends. The CDR3 has 13 amino acids. The CDR3 coding sequence is TGTGCCAGCAGGGGACGGGAGGGATCCGTGACTTTCTTT. Translating it yields CASRGREGSVTFF.

This clonotype was counted ten times or more. CDR3 sequence reads: CASSLGGQAQETQYF. CDR3 nucleotides: TGTGCCAGCAGCTTAGGTGGACAGGCCCAAGAGACCCAGTACTTC. This sequence joins TRBV11-2 and TRBJ2-5; 7 bases line up with TRBD1. This CDR3 region has 15 residues. Germline-derived CDR1 and CDR2 are SGHAT and FQNNGV. With V trimmed by 1 base and J by 1 base, 3 bases remained unmatched.

The V and J genes are TRBV19 and TRBJ2-6; D possibly corresponds to TRBD2 (5 bases). Trimming stripped 3 bases from V and 4 bases from J, with 10 bases between. This CDR3 contains 15 residues. CDR1 is LNHDA and CDR2 is SQIVND in the germline V gene (reference sequence). The DNA of the CDR3 is TGTGCCAGTAGTATTCGGGGTTACGGGGCCAACGTCCTGACTTTC. Its protein product is CASSIRGYGANVLTF.

V gene TRBV7-9 combines with J gene TRBJ1-2, with a tentative D call TRBD1 (5 bases). Germline V lookup: CDR1 SEHNR, CDR2 FQNEAQ (reference sequence). The V and J ends lost 2 bases and 5 bases respectively, with 12 bases between them. The CDR3 runs 14 residues. DNA of the CDR3: TGTGCCAGCAGCTTAAGCCTGGGGGGGTATGGCTACACCTTC. Translating gives CASSLSLGGYGYTF.

This clonotype was seen many times. The chain employs TRBV28 and TRBJ1-2; D call uncertain. The germline V gene encodes CDR1 MDHEN and CDR2 SYDVKM. The CDR3 consists of 13 residues. Trimming cost V 9 bases and J 4 bases, with 15 bases left between them. CDR3 region: CASQPQRSYGYTF. CDR3 coding DNA: TGTGCCAGTCAGCCCCAGCGGTCCTATGGCTACACCTTC.

This clonotype was counted between two and nine times. Possible read error: a much larger clone is one base away. The rearrangement links TRBV6-1 to TRBJ1-2, with unresolved D. Germline CDR1 MNHNS, CDR2 SASEGT. This CDR3 has 13 residues. The V gene lost 4 bases and the J gene lost 8 bases, with 14 bases spanning the gap. The chain's CDR3 is CASSARRGGGYTF. In nucleotides, the CDR3 is TGTGCCAGCAGTGCCCGACGGGGTGGCGGCTACACCTTC.

This clonotype was counted a few times. CDR3 sequence reads: CAIRGTGDEQYF. The DNA of the CDR3 is TGTGCCATCAGGGGGACAGGGGACGAGCAGTACTTC. The chain joins TRBV10-3 to TRBJ2-7, with TRBD1 matching over 10 bases. The CDR3 sequence is 12 residues long. The germline V gene has CDR1 ENHRY and CDR2 SYGVKD. V trimming: 6 bases; J trimming: 5 bases; junction bases outside the gene matches: 1.

The V and J genes are TRBV4-1 and TRBJ2-1; TRBD2 is a possible D gene (6 bases). This CDR3 spans 17 amino acids. The germline V gene encodes CDR1 MGHRA and CDR2 YSYEKL. The V and J ends lost 0 bases and 3 bases respectively, with 15 bases between them. CDR3 in DNA: TGCGCCAGCAGCCAAGATCGGCGGGGCGCCTTCTACAATGAGCAGTTCTTC. The encoded protein is CASSQDRRGAFYNEQFF.

This clonotype has ten or more counts. The chain links TRBV27 to TRBJ2-1, with 14 bases identical to TRBD2. Trimming took 5 bases from V and 7 from J; bases not matched to a gene: 4. Looked up from germline, CDR1 is MNHEY and CDR2 is SMNVEV (reference sequence). The CDR3 sequence is 15 residues long. The CDR3 reads CASSIGTSGSNEQFF. CDR3 in DNA: TGTGCCAGCAGTATCGGGACTAGCGGGAGTAATGAGCAGTTCTTC.

This clonotype was recorded at least ten times. The chain couples TRBV2 to TRBJ2-1; no definite D call. The CDR3 has 16 residues. Germline V gene lookup returns CDR1 SNHLY and CDR2 FYNNEI. V lost 5 bases, J lost 0 bases, and 14 bases lay in between. CDR3 nucleotide sequence: TGTGCCAGCAGTATCAGCCCTCCAAGCTCCTACAATGAGCAGTTCTTC. This sequence encodes CASSISPPSSYNEQFF.